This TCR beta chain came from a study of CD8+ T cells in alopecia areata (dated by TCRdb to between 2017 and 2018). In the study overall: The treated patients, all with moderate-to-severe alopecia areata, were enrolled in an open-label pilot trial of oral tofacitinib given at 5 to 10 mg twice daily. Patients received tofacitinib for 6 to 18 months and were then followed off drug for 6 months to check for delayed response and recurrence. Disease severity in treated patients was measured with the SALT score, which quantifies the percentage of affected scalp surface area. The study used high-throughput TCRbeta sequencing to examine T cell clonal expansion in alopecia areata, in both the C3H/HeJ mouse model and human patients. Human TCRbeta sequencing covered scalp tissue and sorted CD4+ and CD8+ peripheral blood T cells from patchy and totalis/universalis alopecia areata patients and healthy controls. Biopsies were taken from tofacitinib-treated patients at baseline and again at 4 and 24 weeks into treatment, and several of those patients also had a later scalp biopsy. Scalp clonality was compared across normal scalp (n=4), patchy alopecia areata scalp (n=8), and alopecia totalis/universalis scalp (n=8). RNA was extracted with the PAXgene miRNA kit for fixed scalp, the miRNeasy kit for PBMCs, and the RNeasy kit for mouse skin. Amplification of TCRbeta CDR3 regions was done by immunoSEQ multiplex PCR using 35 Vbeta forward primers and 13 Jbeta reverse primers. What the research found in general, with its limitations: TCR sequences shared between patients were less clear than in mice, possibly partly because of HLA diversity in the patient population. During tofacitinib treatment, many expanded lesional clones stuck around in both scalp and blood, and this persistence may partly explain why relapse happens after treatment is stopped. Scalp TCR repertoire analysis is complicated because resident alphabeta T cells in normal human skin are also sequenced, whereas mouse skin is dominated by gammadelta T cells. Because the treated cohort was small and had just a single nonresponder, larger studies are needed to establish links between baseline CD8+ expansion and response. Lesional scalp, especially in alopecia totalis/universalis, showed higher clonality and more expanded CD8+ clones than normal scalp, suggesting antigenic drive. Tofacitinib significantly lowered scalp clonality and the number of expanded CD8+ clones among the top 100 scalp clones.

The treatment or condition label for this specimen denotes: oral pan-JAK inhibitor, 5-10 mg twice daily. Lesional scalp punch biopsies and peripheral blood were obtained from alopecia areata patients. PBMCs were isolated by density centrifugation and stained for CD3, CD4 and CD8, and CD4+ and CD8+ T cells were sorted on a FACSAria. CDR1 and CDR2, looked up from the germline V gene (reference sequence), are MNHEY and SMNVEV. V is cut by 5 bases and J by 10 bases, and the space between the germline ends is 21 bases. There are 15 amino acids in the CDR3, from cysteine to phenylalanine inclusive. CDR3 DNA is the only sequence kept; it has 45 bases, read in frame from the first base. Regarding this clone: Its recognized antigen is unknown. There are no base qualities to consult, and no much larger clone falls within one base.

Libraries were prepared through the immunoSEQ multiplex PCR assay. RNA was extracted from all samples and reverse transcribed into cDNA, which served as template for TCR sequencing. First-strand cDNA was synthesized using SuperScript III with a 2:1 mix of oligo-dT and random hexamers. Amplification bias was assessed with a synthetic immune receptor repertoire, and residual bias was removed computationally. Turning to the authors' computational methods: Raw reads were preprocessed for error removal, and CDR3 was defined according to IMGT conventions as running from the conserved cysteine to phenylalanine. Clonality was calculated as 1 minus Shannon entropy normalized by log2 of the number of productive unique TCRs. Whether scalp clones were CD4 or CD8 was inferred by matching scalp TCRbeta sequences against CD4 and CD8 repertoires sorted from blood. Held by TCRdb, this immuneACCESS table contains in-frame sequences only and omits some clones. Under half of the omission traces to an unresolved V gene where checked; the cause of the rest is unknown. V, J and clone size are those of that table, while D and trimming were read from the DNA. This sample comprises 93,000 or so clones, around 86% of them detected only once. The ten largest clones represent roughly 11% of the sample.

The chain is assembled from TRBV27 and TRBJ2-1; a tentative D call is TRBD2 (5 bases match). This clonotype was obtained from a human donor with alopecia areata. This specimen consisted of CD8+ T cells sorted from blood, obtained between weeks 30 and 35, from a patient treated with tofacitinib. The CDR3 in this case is CASSLTRQRTGEQFF. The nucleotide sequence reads TGTGCCAGCAGTCTAACCCGCCAGCGGACTGGGGAGCAGTTCTTC.